What follows are 4 T cell receptor beta chains derived from one specimen sequenced in a study of response to subunit inactivated influenza vaccine. TCRdb independently ran MiXCR on the RT-PCR reads; one entry per CDR3 protein. The sample holds almost 250,000 distinct CDR3 sequences; 12% are singletons and the top ten take 7.8%. The sample consisted of non-naive T cells sorted from PBMCs, taken 14 days before vaccination. These receptors originate from a man aged 50 to 60 who received an inactivated influenza vaccine.

The chain has TRBV2 and TRBJ2-7; D is undetermined. Trimming shortened V by 6 bases and J by 4 bases, and 16 bases separated the two germline ends. Germline CDR1 and CDR2: SNHLY and FYNNEI. This CDR3 is built from 14 residues. The CDR3 loop reads CASRTRERLYEQYF. In nucleotides, the CDR3 is TGTGCCAGCAGGACAAGGGAAAGACTTTACGAGCAGTACTTC.

This clonotype has more than one count but fewer than ten. The DNA of the CDR3 is TGTGCCAGCAGTACCTCCCGACTACAATACAATGAGCAGTTCTTC. This sequence encodes CASSTSRLQYNEQFF. V and J are TRBV6-2 or TRBV6-3 and TRBJ2-1, with a tentative D call TRBD2 (5 bases). The germline V gene has CDR1 MNHEY and CDR2 SVGEGT. CDR3 length: 15 residues. V lost 5 bases and J lost 4, with 15 bases in between.

There are a few counts of this clonotype. The rearrangement uses TRBV12-3 or TRBV12-4 and TRBJ1-1; D unclear. The CDR3 has 13 residues. V was trimmed by 5 bases and J by 3 bases, leaving 10 bases between them. The DNA of the CDR3 is TGTGCCAGCAGTCTAACTGCGGACACTGAAGCTTTCTTT. Its protein is CASSLTADTEAFF.

Points on this clonotype: This may be a read error, as it is one base from a much larger clone. The rearrangement uses TRBV5-1 and TRBJ1-1, with TRBD1 matching 7 bases. Germline CDR1 SGHRS, CDR2 YFSETQ. The CDR3 is 15 amino acids. V gave up 1 base and J gave up 4 bases; unmatched junction bases: 7. CDR3 in DNA: TGCGCCAGCAGCTTGTTACCAGGGGGGAGCACTGAAGCTTTCTTT. It codes for CASSLLPGGSTEAFF.